The sample holds a few counts of the clone carrying this T cell receptor (beta chain). Its specificity is unknown. Those who donated were healthy bone marrow donors. The data stem from a study of cytomegalovirus exposure and HLA in healthy donors. Study-wide background: Early released data had tens of millions of unique TCRs, all coming from HLA-typed donors. The study, taken as a whole, reports: Immune exposure information comprised only CMV serostatus. Presence/absence comparisons presumed near-even sequencing depth among donors.

With 1 base removed from V and 7 bases from J, the gap between germline ends came to 14 bases. Germline CDR1 and CDR2: SNHLY and FYNNEI. There are 15 residues in the CDR3. Primers for the PCR totalled 60 Vbeta and 13 Jbeta. Libraries were prepared by immunoSEQ multiplex PCR; TCRdb keeps only in-frame clonotypes and omits some of them. The sample holds under 200,000 clones, around 75% seen once. This receptor was taken from a woman between 25 and 40 years old in good health and CMV-seronegative. Sequencing was performed on PBMCs. The chain uses TRBV2 and TRBJ1-5; possible D gene TRBD1, 5 bases. The CDR3 DNA is TGTGCCAGCAGTGAAGAGGGGTACTTACGCCAGCCCCAGCATTTT. The encoded protein is CASSEEGYLRQPQHF.